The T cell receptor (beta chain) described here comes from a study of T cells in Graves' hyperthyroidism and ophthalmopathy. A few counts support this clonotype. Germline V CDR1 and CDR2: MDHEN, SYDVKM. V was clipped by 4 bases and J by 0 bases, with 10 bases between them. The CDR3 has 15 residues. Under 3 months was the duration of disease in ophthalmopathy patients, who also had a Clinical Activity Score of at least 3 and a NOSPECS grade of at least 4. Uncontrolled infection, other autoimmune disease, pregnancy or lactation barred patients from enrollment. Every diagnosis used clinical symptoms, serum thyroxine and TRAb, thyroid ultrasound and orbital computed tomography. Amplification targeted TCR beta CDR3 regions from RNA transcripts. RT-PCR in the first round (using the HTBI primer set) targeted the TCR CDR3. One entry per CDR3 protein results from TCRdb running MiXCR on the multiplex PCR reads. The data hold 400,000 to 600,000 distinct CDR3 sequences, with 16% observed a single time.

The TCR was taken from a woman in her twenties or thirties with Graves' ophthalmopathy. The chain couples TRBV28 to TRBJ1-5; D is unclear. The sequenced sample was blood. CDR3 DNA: TGTGCCAGCAGTTATTTTCGTGATAGCAATCAGCCCCAGCATTTT. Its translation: CASSYFRDSNQPQHF.